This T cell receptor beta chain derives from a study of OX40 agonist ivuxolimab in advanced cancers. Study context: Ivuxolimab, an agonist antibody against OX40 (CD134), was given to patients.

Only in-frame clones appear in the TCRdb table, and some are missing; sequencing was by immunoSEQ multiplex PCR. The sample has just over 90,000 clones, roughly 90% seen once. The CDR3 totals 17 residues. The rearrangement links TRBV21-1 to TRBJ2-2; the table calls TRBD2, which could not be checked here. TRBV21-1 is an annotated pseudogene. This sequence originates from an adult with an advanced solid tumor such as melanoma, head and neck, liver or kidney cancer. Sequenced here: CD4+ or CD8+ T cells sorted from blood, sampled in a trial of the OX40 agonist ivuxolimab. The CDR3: CARETIGTSGNTGELFF. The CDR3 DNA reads TGTGCCAGAGAGACTATCGGGACTAGCGGAAACACCGGGGAGCTGTTTTTT.